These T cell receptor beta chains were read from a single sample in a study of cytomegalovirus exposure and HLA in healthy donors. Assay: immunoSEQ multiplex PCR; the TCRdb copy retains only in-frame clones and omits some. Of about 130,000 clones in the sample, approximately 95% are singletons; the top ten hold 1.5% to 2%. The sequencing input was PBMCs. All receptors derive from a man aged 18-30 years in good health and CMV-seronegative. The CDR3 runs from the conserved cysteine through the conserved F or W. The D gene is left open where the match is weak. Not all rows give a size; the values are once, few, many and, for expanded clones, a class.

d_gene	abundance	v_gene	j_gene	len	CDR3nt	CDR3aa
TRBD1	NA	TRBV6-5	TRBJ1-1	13	TGTGCCAGCAGGAGACAGGGGAACACTGAAGCTTTCTTT	CASRRQGNTEAFF
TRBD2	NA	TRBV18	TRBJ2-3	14	TGTGCCAGCTCACCGAGGACTAGCCCGGATACGCAGTATTTT	CASSPRTSPDTQYF
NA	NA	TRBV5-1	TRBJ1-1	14	TGCGCCAGCAGAGGCGGTTTCCTGAACACTGAAGCTTTCTTT	CASRGGFLNTEAFF
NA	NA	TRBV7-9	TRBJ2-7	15	TGTGCCAGCACCTTAAACGGGTCGGAGTACTACGAGCAGTACTTC	CASTLNGSEYYEQYF
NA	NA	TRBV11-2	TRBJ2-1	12	TGTGCCAGCAGCCTAGGAGGGCGTGAGCAGTTCTTC	CASSLGGREQFF
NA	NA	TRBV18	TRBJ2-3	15	TGTGCCAGCTCAGAGTTAGGGGAAATCACAGATACGCAGTATTTT	CASSELGEITDTQYF
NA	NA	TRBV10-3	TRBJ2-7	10	TGTGCCGTGGGGACTTACGAGCAGTACTTC	CAVGTYEQYF
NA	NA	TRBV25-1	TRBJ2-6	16	TGTGCCAGCAGTGAGTGGAGGAGGGCTGGGGCCAACGTCCTGACTTTC	CASSEWRRAGANVLTF
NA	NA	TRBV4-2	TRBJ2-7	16	TGTGCCAGCAGCCAAGAACGGCTAGCGACTCCTCACGAGCAGTACTTC	CASSQERLATPHEQYF
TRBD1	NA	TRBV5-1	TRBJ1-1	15	TGCGCCAGCAGCTTGATCTTTGACAGGGTCACTGAAGCTTTCTTT	CASSLIFDRVTEAFF
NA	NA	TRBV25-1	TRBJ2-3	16	NA	CASSDFRGGAADTQYF
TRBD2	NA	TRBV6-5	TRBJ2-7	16	TGTGCCAGCAGTTCCGCGACTAGCGGGGGCTCCTACGAGCAGTACTTC	CASSSATSGGSYEQYF
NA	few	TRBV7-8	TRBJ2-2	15	TGTGCCAGCAGCTTAGCCCCACAGGTTGCCGGGGAGCTGTTTTTT	CASSLAPQVAGELFF
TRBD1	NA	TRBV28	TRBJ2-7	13	TGTGCCAGCAGTTTAGACAGGGGCCACGAGCAGTACTTC	CASSLDRGHEQYF
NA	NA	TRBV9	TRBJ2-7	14	TGTGCCAGCAGCGTCCAGGAAAGGCCTTACGAGCAGTACTTC	CASSVQERPYEQYF
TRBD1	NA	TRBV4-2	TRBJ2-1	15	TGTGCCAGCAGCCCACAGGGGAGCTCCTACAATGAGCAGTTCTTC	CASSPQGSSYNEQFF
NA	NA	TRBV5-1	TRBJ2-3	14	TGCGCCAGCAGCTTGGGACACCTCACAGATACGCAGTATTTT	CASSLGHLTDTQYF
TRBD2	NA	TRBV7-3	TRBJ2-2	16	TGTGCCAGCAGCCTCGGACTAGCGGGAGGGACCGGGGAGCTGTTTTTT	CASSLGLAGGTGELFF
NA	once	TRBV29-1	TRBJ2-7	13	TGCAGCGTTGGTCCGGGGTCCAGTTACGAGCAGTACTTC	CSVGPGSSYEQYF
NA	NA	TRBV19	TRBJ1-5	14	TGTGCCAGTAGTATAGTGGACAGTCAACAGCCCCAGCATTTT	CASSIVDSQQPQHF
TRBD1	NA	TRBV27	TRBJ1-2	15	TGTGCCAGCAGTTTAACCTCCGGGACAGGCTATGGCTACACCTTC	CASSLTSGTGYGYTF
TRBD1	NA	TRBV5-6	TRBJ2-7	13	TGTGCCAGCAGCCCGGGACAGGTAACCCTACAGTACTTC	CASSPGQVTLQYF
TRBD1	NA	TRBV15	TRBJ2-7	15	TGTGCCACCAGCAGAGCAGGGACAGGGTACGGCGAGCAGTACTTC	CATSRAGTGYGEQYF
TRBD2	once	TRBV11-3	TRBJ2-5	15	TGTGCCAGCAGCTTAAACGGGAGGACCCAAGAGACCCAGTACTTC	CASSLNGRTQETQYF
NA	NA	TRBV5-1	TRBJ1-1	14	TGCGCCAGCGGACAAGGGGAACGGGACACTGAAGCTTTCTTT	CASGQGERDTEAFF
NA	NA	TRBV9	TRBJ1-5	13	TGTGCCAGCAGCGTAGGGGCTGGGCAGCCCCAGCATTTT	CASSVGAGQPQHF
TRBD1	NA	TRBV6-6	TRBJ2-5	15	TGTGCCAGCCTGACGGCCGAGGGGGCGGGAGAGACCCAGTACTTC	CASLTAEGAGETQYF
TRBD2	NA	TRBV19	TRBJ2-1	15	TGTGCCAGTAGTTTACGGGAGGCTCGCTACAATGAGCAGTTCTTC	CASSLREARYNEQFF
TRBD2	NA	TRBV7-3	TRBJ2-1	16	TGTGCCAGCAGCTCTAGCGGGAGGTCCTATAACGGTGAGCAGTTCTTC	CASSSSGRSYNGEQFF
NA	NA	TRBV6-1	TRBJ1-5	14	TGTGCCAGCAACGTCCTCTATAGCAATCAGCCCCAGCATTTT	CASNVLYSNQPQHF
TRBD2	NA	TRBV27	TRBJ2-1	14	TGTGCCAGCAGCGGGACTAGCGCCTACAATGAGCAGTTCTTC	CASSGTSAYNEQFF
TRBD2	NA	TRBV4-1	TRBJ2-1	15	TGCGCCAGCAGCCAAGGACTAGCGGGAGTGGGAGAGCAGTTCTTC	CASSQGLAGVGEQFF
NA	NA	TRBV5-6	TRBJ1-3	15	TGTGCCAGCAGCTTCAGGATAAGTGTTGGGAACACCATATATTTT	CASSFRISVGNTIYF
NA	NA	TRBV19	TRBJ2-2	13	TGTGCCACCAGGGTGGGGAACACCGGGGAGCTGTTTTTT	CATRVGNTGELFF
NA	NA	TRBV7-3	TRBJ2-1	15	TGTGCCAGCAGCTTAAAAGGAGTGTCCTACAATGAGCAGTTCTTC	CASSLKGVSYNEQFF
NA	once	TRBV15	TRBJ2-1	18	TGTGCCACCAGCAGTGACGACAGGATACCAGCAGCCTTCAATGAGCAGTTCTTC	CATSSDDRIPAAFNEQFF
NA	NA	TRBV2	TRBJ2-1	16	TGTGCCAGCAGTGAACATCCGGGAGACACCTACAATGAGCAGTTCTTC	CASSEHPGDTYNEQFF
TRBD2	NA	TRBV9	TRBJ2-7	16	TGTGCCAGCAGCCCCCTGGGCGGGAGGGCCCGAGACGAGCAGTACTTC	CASSPLGGRARDEQYF
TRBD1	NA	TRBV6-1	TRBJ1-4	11	TGTGCCATTGACAGGGGTGAAAAACTGTTTTTT	CAIDRGEKLFF
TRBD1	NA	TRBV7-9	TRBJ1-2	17	TGTGCCAGCAGCTTAGGGGCCGGACAGGAGTTGACCTATGGCTACACCTTC	CASSLGAGQELTYGYTF
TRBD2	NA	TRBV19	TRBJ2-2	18	TGTGCCAGTAGTATAGATCGCGGGAGGGGTGGAATGGCCGGGGAGCTGTTTTTT	CASSIDRGRGGMAGELFF
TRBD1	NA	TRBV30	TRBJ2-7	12	TGTGCCGTAAGGGACAGGCCGTACGAGCAGTACTTC	CAVRDRPYEQYF
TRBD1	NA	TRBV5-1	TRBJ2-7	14	TGCGCCAGCAGCGTTACAGGGGCGGCCTACGAGCAGTACTTC	CASSVTGAAYEQYF
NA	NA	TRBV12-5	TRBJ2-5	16	TGTGCTAGTGGTTTCACCAACACAGGCTTGGGGTGGACCCAGTACTTC	CASGFTNTGLGWTQYF
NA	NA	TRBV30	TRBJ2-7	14	TGTGCCTGGAGTGCCCGACTAGATCGCTACGAGCAGTACTTC	CAWSARLDRYEQYF
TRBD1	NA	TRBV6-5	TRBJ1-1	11	TGTGCCAGCAGTCGGGACAGTAAAGCTTTCTTT	CASSRDSKAFF
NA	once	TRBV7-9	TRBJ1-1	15	TGTGCCAGCAGCTCCCTGATGGGGGCCGGAACTGAAGCTTTCTTT	CASSSLMGAGTEAFF
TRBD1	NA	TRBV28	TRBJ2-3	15	TGTGCCAGCAGCCCCAGGGGGAGTGGCACAGATACGCAGTATTTT	CASSPRGSGTDTQYF
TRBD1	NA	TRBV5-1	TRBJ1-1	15	TGCGCCAGCAGCCAGACAGGGGTCATGAACACTGAAGCTTTCTTT	CASSQTGVMNTEAFF
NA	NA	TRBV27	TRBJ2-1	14	TGTGCCAGCAGCCCTATGGCGGATTACAATGAGCAGTTCTTC	CASSPMADYNEQFF
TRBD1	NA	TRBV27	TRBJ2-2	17	TGTGCCAGCAGTTTCGAGCATACAGGGGGGAGAACCGGGGAGCTGTTTTTT	CASSFEHTGGRTGELFF
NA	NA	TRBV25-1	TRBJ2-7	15	TGTGCCAGCAGTGATCTGACCGCGGGGCAATACGAGCAGTACTTC	CASSDLTAGQYEQYF
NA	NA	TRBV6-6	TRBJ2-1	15	TGTGCCAGCAGTTACTCCGAGGGCCAGAGGAATGAGCAGTTCTTC	CASSYSEGQRNEQFF
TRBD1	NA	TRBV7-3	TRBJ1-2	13	TGTGCCAGCAGCTATCAGGGGGCGAGGGGCTACACCTTC	CASSYQGARGYTF
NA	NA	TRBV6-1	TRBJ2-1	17	TGTGCCAGCAGTGAAGGTATGGCGGGGCTTTTTTACAATGAGCAGTTCTTC	CASSEGMAGLFYNEQFF
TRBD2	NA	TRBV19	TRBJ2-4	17	TGTGCCAGTAGTATGGCTGTTAGCGGGACCCCCAAAAACATTCAGTACTTC	CASSMAVSGTPKNIQYF
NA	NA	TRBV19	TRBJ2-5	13	TGTGCCAGTTCGGTGGGAGAGGTAGAGACCCAGTACTTC	CASSVGEVETQYF